These 8 T cell receptor beta chains were sequenced from one sample in a study of blood T cell repertoires in COVID-19. TCRdb's table, derived via immunoSEQ multiplex PCR, lists solely in-frame clones and lacks some. The sample contains roughly 150,000 clones, 75% to 90% of which appear only once. Sequences were obtained from peripheral blood. The receptors were sampled from a woman aged 80 or over with active or convalescent COVID-19.

The V and J genes are TRBV5-1 and TRBJ1-6; no clear D gene. The ends were cut back, 0 bases at V and 10 bases at J, with 11 bases in the middle. The CDR3 sequence is 14 residues long. Germline CDR1 SGHRS, CDR2 YFSETQ. The CDR3 nucleotides read TGCGCCAGCAGCTTGGGAAGCGCCGGATCACCCCTCCACTTT. Protein: CASSLGSAGSPLHF.

The gene calls are TRBV30 and TRBJ1-6; D is undetermined. Trimming left V 0 bases short and J 10 bases short, with 13 bases between. The CDR3 has 14 amino acids. Germline CDR1 is GTSNPN and CDR2 is SVGIG (reference sequence). This CDR3 is CAWSVGQPISPLHF. As DNA, the CDR3 is TGTGCCTGGAGTGTTGGGCAGCCCATCTCACCCCTCCACTTT.

The V call is TRBV18, the J call TRBJ1-4; D remains ambiguous. The CDR3 is 13 amino acids. V dropped 4 bases and J dropped 3 bases, with 6 bases sitting between them. Germline loops: CDR1 KGHSH, CDR2 LQKENI. The CDR3 spells CASSRSPNEKLFF. CDR3 DNA sequence: TGTGCCAGCTCACGGAGCCCTAATGAAAAACTGTTTTTT. Variable domain in full (rest from reference TRBV18 and TRBJ1-4): NAGVMQNPRHLVRRRGQEARLRCSPMKGHSHVYWYRQLPEEGLKFMVYLQKENIIDESGMPKERFSAEFPKEGPSILRIQQVVRGDSAAYFCASSRSPNEKLFFGSGTQLSVL.

This chain uses TRBV9 with TRBJ2-3; D might be TRBD2 (6 bases). V gave up 0 bases and J gave up 3 bases, with 20 bases separating them. The V gene's germline CDR1 is SGDLS and CDR2 YYNGEE. CDR3 length: 18 amino acids. The CDR3 reads CASSVAVMGGGRTDTQYF. CDR3 DNA sequence: TGTGCCAGCAGCGTAGCCGTCATGGGGGGAGGACGGACAGATACGCAGTATTTT.

This clone was seen a few times. V and J are TRBV4-1 and TRBJ2-1, with 14 bases fitting TRBD2. The CDR3 has 19 residues. J lost 0 bases, V lost 4 bases, and 8 bases had no gene match. The germline V gene has CDR1 MGHRA and CDR2 YSYEKL. This CDR3 is CASSPGLAGVRGSYNEQFF. The DNA of the CDR3 is TGCGCCAGCAGCCCGGGACTAGCGGGGGTAAGGGGCTCCTACAATGAGCAGTTCTTC.

J is TRBJ1-5 and V is TRBV30; 10 bases are shared with TRBD1. The CDR3 covers 19 residues. The germline gives CDR1 GTSNPN, CDR2 SVGIG (reference sequence). The V gene end was trimmed by 3 bases and the J gene end by 1 base; junction bases not matched to a gene: 15. The CDR3 loop is CAWRRAGQGEEWSNQPQHF. CDR3 sequence (DNA): TGTGCCTGGAGAAGAGCCGGACAGGGGGAAGAGTGGAGCAATCAGCCCCAGCATTTT.

This clone was counted only a few times. The V and J genes are TRBV6-1 and TRBJ1-5, with D possibly being TRBD1 (6 bases). The CDR3 has 15 residues. The germline gives CDR1 MNHNS, CDR2 SASEGT. The ends were cut back, 3 bases at V and 11 bases at J, with 20 bases in the middle. The CDR3: CASSETGGLKTAQHF. CDR3 nucleotide sequence: TGTGCCAGCAGTGAGACAGGTGGGTTAAAAACAGCCCAGCATTTT.

The V gene is TRBV3-1 (or the pseudogene TRBV3-2), the J gene TRBJ2-7; TRBD2 is a possible D gene (5 bases). This CDR3 comprises 13 residues. The V and J ends lost 4 bases and 4 bases respectively, with 11 bases between them. Per the germline V gene, CDR1 is LGHDT and CDR2 is YNNKEL (reference sequence). The CDR3 sequence: CASSRGPTYEQYF. The CDR3 DNA reads as TGTGCCAGCAGCCGCGGGCCCACTTACGAGCAGTACTTC.